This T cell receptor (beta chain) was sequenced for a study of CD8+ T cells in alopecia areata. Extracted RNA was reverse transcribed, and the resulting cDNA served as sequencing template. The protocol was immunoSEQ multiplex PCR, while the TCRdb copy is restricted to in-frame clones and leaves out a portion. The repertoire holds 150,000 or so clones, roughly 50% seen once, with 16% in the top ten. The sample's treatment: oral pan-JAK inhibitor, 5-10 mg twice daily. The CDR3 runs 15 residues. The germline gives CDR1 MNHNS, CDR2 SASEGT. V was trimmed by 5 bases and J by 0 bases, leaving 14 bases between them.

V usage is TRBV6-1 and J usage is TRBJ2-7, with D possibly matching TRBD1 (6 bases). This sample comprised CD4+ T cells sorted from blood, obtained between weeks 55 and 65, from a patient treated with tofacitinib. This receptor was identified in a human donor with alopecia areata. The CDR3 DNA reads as TGTGCCAGCAGTCCCACAGGGACCCCCTCCTACGAGCAGTACTTC. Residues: CASSPTGTPSYEQYF.